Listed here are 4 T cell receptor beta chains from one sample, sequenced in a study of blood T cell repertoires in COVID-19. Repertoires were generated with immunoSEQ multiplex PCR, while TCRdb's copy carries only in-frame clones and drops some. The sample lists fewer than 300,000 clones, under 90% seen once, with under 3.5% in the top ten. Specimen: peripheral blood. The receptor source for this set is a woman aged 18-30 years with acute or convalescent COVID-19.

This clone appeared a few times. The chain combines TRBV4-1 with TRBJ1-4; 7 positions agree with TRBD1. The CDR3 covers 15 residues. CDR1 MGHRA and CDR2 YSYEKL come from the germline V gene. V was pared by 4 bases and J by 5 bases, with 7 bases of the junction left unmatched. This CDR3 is CASSPLQGTNEKLFF. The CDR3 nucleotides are TGCGCCAGCAGCCCGTTACAGGGGACCAATGAAAAACTGTTTTTT.

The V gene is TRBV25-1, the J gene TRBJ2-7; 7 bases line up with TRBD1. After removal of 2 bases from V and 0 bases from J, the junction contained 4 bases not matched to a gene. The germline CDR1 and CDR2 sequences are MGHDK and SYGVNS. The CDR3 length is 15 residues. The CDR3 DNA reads TGTGCCAGCAGTGAAACAGGGGCCCTCTCCTACGAGCAGTACTTC. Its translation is CASSETGALSYEQYF.

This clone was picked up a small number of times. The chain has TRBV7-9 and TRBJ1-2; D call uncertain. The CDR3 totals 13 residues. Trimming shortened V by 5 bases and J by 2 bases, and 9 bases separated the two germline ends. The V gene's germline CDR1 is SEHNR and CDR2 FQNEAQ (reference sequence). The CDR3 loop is CASSPTANYGYTF. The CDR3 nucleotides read TGTGCCAGCAGCCCCACAGCCAACTATGGCTACACCTTC. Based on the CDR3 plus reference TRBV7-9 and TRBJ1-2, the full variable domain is DTGVSQNPRHKITKRGQNVTFRCDPISEHNRLYWYRQTLGQGPEFLTYFQNEAQLEKSRLLSDRFSAERPKGSFSTLEIQRTEQGDSAMYLCASSPTANYGYTFGSGTRLTVV.

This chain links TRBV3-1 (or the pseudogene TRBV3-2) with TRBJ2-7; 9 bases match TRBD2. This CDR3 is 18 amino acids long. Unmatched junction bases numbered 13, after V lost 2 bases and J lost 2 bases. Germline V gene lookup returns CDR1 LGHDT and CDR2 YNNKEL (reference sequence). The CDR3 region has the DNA TGTGCCAGCAGCCAAAGCATGGGGCTAGCGGGACTGGCCTACGAGCAGTACTTC. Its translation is CASSQSMGLAGLAYEQYF.